The source of this T cell receptor (beta chain) is a study of naive and memory T cell subsets. Study observations and caveats: Over 95% of naive TCR sequences appeared only once after error correction, unlike memory subsets.

The CDR3 is made up of 14 amino acids. The germline CDR1 and CDR2 sequences are SQVTM and ANQGSEA. The beta constant-region primer was an equimolar mix of two oligonucleotides covering TRBC1 and TRBC2. TCRdb re-called the UMI-ligation and nested PCR reads through MiXCR, storing one row per CDR3 protein. The sample records 25,000 to 30,000 distinct CDR3 sequences, about 10% being singletons. Note on this clonotype: The antigen remains undetermined. Germline is not matched at one junction end, which may reflect a read error.

This chain links TRBV29-1 with TRBJ1-1; TRBD1 might be the D (6 bases). The specimen sequenced was effector memory CD4+ T cells from blood. Subset defined: effector memory, CD45RA- CD27-. This clonotype was obtained from a human donor in good health. CDR3 region: CNVFTGRTITEAFF. In DNA, the CDR3 is TGCAACGTTTTTACAGGGCGGACGATCACTGAAGCTTTCTTT.